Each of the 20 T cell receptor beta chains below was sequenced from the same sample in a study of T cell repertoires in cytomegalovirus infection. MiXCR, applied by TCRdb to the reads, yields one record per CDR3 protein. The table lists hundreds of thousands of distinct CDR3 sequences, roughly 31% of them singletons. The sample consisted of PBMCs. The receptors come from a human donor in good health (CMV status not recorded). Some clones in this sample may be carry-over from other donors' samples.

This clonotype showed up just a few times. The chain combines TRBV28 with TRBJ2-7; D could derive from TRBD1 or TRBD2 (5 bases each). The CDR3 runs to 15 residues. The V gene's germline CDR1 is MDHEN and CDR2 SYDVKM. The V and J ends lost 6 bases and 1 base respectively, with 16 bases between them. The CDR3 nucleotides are TGTGCCAGCAGCCTGCCGGGACCGCAGTCCTACGAGCAGTACTTC. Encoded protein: CASSLPGPQSYEQYF.

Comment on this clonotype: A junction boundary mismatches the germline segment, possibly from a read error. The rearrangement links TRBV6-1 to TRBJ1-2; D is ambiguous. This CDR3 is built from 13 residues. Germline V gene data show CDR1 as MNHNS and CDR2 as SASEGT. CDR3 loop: CASSDAVYYCYTF. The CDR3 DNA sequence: TGTGCCAGCAGTGATGCGGTTTACTATTGCTACACCTTC.

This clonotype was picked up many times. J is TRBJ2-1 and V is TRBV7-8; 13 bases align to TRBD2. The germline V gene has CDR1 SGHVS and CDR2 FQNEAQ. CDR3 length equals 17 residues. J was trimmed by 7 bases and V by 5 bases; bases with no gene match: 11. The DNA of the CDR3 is TGTGCCAGCAGCCTACGGACTAGCGGGGGCCTGAGGAATGAGCAGTTCTTC. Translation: CASSLRTSGGLRNEQFF.

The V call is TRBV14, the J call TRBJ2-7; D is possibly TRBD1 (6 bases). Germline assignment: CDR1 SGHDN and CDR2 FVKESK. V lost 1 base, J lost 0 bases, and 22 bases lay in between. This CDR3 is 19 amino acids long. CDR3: CASSQVGQGSGNDSYEQYF. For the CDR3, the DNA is TGTGCCAGCAGCCAAGTGGGGCAGGGGAGCGGTAACGACTCCTACGAGCAGTACTTC.

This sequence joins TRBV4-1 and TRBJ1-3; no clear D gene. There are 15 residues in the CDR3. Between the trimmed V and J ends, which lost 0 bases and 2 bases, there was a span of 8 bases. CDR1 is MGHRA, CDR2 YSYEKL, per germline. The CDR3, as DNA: TGCGCCAGCAGCCAAGACGCAGGCCCTGGAAACACCATATATTTT. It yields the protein CASSQDAGPGNTIYF.

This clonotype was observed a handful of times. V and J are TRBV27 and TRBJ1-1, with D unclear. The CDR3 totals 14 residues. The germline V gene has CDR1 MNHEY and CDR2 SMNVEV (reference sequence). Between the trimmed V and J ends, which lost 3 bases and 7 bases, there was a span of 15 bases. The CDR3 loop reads CASSLGLNGYEAFF. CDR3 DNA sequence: TGTGCCAGCAGTTTGGGCCTAAACGGTTATGAAGCTTTCTTT.

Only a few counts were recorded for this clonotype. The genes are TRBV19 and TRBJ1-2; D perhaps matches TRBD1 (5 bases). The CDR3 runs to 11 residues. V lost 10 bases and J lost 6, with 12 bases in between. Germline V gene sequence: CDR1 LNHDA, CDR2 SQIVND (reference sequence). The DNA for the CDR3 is TGTGCCACCCAGGGTCTTGATGGCTACACCTTC. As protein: CATQGLDGYTF.

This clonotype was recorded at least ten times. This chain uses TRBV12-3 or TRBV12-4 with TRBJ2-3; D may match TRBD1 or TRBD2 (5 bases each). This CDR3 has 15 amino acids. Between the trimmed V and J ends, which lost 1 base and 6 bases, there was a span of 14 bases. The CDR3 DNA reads TGTGCCAGCAGTTTAGAAGGGACCGATGTCGATACGCAGTATTTT. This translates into CASSLEGTDVDTQYF.

This CDR3 is CASSLGEVAVNEKLFF. CDR3 sequence (DNA): TGTGCCAGCAGCTTAGGGGAGGTAGCAGTTAATGAAAAACTGTTTTTT. This chain connects TRBV7-6 to TRBJ1-4; D not certain. CDR3 length equals 16 residues. Deletions cut 1 base from V and 4 bases from J, with 13 bases between. Germline V gives CDR1 SGHVS, CDR2 FNYEAQ.

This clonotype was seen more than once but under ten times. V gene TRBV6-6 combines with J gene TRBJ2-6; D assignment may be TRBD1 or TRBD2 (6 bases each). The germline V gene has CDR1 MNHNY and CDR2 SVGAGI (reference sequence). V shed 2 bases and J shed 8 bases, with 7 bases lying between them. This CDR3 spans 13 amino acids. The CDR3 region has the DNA TGTGCCAGCAGTTACGGGGGGCCCAACGTCCTGACTTTC. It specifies CASSYGGPNVLTF.

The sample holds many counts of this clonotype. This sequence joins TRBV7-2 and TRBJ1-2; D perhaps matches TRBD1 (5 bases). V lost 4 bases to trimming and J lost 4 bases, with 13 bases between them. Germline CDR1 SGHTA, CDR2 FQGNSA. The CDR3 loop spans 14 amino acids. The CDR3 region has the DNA TGTGCCAGCAGCTCCCAGGGCGGCATCTATGGCTACACCTTC. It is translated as CASSSQGGIYGYTF.

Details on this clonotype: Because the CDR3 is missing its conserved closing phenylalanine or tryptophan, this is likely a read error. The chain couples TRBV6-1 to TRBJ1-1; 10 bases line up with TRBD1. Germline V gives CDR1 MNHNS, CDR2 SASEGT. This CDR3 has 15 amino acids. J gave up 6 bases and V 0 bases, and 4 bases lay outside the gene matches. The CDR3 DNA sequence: TGTGCCAGCAGTGAAGCCGGGACAGGGGTCTCTGAAGCTTTCTGT. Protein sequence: CASSEAGTGVSEAFC.

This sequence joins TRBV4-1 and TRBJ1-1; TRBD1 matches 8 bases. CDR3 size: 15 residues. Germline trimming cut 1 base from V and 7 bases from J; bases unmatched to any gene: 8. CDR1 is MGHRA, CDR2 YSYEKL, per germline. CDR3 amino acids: CASSQGVRGRGEAFF. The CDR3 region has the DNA TGCGCCAGCAGCCAAGGGGTCAGGGGGCGAGGTGAAGCTTTCTTT.

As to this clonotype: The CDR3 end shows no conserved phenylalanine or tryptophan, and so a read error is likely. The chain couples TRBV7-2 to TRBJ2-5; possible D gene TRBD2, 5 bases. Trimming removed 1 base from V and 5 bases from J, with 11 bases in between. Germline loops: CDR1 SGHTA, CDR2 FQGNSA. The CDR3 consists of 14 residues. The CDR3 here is CASSLVSSLETQYL. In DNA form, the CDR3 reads TGTGCCAGCAGCTTAGTGTCTAGCCTGGAGACCCAGTACTTA.

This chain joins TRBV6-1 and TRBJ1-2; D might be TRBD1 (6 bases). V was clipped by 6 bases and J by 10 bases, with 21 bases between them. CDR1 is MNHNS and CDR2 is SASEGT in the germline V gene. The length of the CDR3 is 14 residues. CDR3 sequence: CASRTGGGAELYTF. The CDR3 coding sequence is TGTGCCAGCAGAACCGGGGGGGGGGCGGAACTCTACACCTTC.

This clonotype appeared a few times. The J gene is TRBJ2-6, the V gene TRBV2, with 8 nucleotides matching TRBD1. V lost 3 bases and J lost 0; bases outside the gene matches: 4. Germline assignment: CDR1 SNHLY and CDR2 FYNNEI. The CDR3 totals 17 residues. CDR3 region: CASSDRTGSSGANVLTF. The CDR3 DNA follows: TGTGCCAGCAGTGACAGGACAGGGAGCTCTGGGGCCAACGTCCTGACTTTC.

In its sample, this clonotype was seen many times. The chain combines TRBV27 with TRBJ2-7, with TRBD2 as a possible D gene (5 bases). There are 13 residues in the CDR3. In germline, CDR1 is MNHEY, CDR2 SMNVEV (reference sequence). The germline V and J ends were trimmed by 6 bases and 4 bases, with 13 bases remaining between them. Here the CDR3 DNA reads TGTGCCAGCAGCCCAAGAGAGGGTTACGAGCAGTACTTC. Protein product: CASSPREGYEQYF.

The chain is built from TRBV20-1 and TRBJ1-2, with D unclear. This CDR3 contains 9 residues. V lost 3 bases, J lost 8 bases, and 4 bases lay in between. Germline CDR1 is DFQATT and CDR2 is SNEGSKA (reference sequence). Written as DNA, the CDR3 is TGCAGTGCTAGGGGCGGCTACACCTTC. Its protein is CSARGGYTF.

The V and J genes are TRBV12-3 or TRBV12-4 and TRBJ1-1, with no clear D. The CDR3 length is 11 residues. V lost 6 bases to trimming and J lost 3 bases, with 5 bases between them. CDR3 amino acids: CASRWDTEAFF. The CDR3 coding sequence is TGTGCCAGCAGGTGGGACACTGAAGCTTTCTTT.

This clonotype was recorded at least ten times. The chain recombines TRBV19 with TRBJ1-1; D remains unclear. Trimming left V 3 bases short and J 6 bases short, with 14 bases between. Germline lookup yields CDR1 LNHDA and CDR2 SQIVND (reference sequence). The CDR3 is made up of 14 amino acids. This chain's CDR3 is CASSMRPKGAEAFF. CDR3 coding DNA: TGTGCCAGTAGTATGAGGCCCAAAGGCGCTGAAGCTTTCTTT.